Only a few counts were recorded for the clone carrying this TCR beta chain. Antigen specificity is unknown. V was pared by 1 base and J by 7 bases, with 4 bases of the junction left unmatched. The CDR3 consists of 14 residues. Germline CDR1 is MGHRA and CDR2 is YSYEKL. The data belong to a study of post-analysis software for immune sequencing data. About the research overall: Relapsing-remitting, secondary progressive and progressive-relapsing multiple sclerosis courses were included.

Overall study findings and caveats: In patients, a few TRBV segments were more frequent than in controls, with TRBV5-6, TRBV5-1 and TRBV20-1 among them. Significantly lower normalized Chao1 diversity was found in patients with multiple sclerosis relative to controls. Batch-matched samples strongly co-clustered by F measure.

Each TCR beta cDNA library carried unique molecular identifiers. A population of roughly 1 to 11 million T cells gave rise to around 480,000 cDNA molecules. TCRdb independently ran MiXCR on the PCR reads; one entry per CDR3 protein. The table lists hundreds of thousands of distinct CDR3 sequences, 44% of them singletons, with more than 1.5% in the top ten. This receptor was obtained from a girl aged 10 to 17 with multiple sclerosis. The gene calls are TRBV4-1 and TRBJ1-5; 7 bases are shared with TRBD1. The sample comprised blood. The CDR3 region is CASSQVEGAQPQHF. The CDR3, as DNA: TGCGCCAGCAGCCAAGTCGAGGGGGCACAGCCCCAGCATTTT.